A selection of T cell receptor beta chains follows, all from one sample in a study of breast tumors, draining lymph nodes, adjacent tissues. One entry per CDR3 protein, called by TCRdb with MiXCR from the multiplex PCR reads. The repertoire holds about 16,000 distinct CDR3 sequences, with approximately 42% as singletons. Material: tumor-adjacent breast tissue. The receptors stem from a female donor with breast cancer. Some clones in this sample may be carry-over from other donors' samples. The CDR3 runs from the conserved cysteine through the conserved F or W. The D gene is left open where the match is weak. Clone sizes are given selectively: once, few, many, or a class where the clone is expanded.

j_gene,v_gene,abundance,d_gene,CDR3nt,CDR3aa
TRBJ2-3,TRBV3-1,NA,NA,TGTGCCAGCAGCCAAGTGATCCGAGATACGCAGTATTTT,CASSQVIRDTQYF
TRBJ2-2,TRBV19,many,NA,TGTGCCAGTAGTATGGGAGCTCGGGCCGGGGAGCTGTTTTTT,CASSMGARAGELFF
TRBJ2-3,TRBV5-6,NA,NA,TGTGCCAGCACCCGGGACCCCCGCCACACGGGTACGCAGTATTTT,CASTRDPRHTGTQYF
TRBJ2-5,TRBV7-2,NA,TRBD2,TGTGCCAGCAGCCCCACGGGACTAGCGGGAGGTCAGGGGCAAGAGACCCAGTACTTC,CASSPTGLAGGQGQETQYF
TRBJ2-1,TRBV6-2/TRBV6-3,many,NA,TGTGCCAGCAGTCACTCCCTGGGAAATGAGCAGTTCTTC,CASSHSLGNEQFF
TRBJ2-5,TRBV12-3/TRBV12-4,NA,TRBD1,TGTGCCAGCAGGCGGACAGGGGGGGAGACCCAGTACTTC,CASRRTGGETQYF
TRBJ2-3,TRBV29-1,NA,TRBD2,TGCAGCGTCGTTGGGACTAGCGGGAGCACAGATACGCAGTATTTT,CSVVGTSGSTDTQYF
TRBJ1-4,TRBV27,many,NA,TGTGCCAGCAGTACCAAATCAGACGGTGCAACTAATGAAAAACTGTTTTTT,CASSTKSDGATNEKLFF
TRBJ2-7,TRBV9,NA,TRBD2,TGTGCCAGCAGCGCTGGACACGGACTAGCCCACGAGCAGTACTTC,CASSAGHGLAHEQYF
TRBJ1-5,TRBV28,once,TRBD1,TGTGCCAGCAACACTGTAGGGGGCTCTCGGCCCCAGCATTTT,CASNTVGGSRPQHF
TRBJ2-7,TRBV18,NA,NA,TGTGCCAGCTCACCGCGCGAGGGATTGAGCTCCTACGAGCAGTACTTC,CASSPREGLSSYEQYF
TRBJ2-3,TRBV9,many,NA,TGTGCCAGCCACGATGGAGCTTCAAGCACAGATACGCAGTATTTT,CASHDGASSTDTQYF
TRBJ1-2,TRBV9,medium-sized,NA,TGTGCCAGCAGTCCGGGCCATAACCTTTTGGGCTACACCTTC,CASSPGHNLLGYTF
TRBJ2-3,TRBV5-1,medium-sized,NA,TGCGCCAGCAGCCCCCGCTCTAGCGCTTACACAGATACGCAGTATTTT,CASSPRSSAYTDTQYF
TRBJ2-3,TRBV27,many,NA,TGTGCCAGCAGTTTATCGAATTTGGGTTTGAGTTACACAGATACGCAGTATTTT,CASSLSNLGLSYTDTQYF
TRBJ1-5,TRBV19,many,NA,TGTGCCAGTAGTATAGATAGAGGGGCCTGGCAGCCCCAGCATTTT,CASSIDRGAWQPQHF
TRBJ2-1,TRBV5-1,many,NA,TGCGCCAGCAGCTTAGGGAGGGACACCACCTTTCGGAGCAATGAGCAGTTCTTC,CASSLGRDTTFRSNEQFF
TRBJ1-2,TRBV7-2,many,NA,TGTGCCAGCAGCCCTCAAACAGGATCGCGAAATGGCTACACCTTC,CASSPQTGSRNGYTF
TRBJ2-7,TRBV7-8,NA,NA,TGTGCCAGCAGCTTGGATGGGGGCGTCGGTGCGCAGTACTTC,CASSLDGGVGAQYF
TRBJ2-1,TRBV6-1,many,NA,TGTGCCAGCAGTGGCCACCGGGGGATTTCCTACAATGAGCAGTTCTTC,CASSGHRGISYNEQFF
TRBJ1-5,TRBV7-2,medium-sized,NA,TGTGCCAGCAGCTTCGACAATCAGCCCCAGCATTTT,CASSFDNQPQHF
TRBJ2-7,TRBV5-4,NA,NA,TGTGCCAGCAGCTTGGCCCCCTTTTACGAGCAGTACTTC,CASSLAPFYEQYF
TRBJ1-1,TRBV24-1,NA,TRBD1,TGTGCCACCAGTGATTGCGCCAGGGGGCTTTTGACTGAAGCTTTCTTT,CATSDCARGLLTEAFF
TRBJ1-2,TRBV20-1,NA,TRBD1,TGCAGTGCTAGTATGGCAGGGGGCCACTATGGCTACACCTTC,CSASMAGGHYGYTF
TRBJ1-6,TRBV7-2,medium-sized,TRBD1,TGTGCCAGCAGCACTCGACCGGGACAGGGGGCTTCACCCCTCCACTTT,CASSTRPGQGASPLHF
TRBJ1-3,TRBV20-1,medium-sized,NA,TGCAGTGCTAGAGATCCCGTGGCGGGAAACACCATATATTTT,CSARDPVAGNTIYF
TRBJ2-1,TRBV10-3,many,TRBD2,TGTGCCATCAGTGAGTCGGTTGCGGGAGGTCACAATGAGCAGTTCTTC,CAISESVAGGHNEQFF
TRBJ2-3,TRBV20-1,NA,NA,TGCAGTGCTAGACTTAGCGACCGCACAGATACGCAGTATTTT,CSARLSDRTDTQYF
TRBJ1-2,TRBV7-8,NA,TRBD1,TGTGCCAGCGGACGCTTTAGTACTACGGGGGCAGGGGGCTCTTTCTACTATGGCTACACCTTC,CASGRFSTTGAGGSFYYGYTF
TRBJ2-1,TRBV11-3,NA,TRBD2,TGTGCCAGCAGCTTAGATCTCCGACTAGCGGGAAAGAGCTCCTACAATGAGCAGTTCTTC,CASSLDLRLAGKSSYNEQFF
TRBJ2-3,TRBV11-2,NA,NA,TGTGCCAGCAGCTTAGGAGCGGGACAATTTTCAGATACGCAGTATTTT,CASSLGAGQFSDTQYF
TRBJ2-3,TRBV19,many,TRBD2,TGTGCCAGTAGTCCCGGAAAGTTAGCGGGAGGGCCTACGGATACGCAGTATTTT,CASSPGKLAGGPTDTQYF
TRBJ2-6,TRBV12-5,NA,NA,TGTGCTAGTGGTTTGGGGACTGGGGCCAACGTCCTGACTTTC,CASGLGTGANVLTF
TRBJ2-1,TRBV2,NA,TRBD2,TGTGCCAGCAGGGGGACTAGCCTCTACAATGAGCAGTTCTTC,CASRGTSLYNEQFF
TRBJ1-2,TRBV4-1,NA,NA,TGCGCCAGCAGCCCCCGGGCAGGGGATATCTATGGCTACACCTTC,CASSPRAGDIYGYTF
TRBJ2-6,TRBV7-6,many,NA,TGTGCCAGCAGCCCAACTCAAACGGGGGCCAACGTCCTGACTTTC,CASSPTQTGANVLTF
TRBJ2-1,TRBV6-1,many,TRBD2,TGTGCCAGCAGTCTCGCGGGGGGGCCGGTCAATGAGCAGTTCTTC,CASSLAGGPVNEQFF
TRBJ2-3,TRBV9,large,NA,TGTGCCAGCAGCGTAGATGGGGGCCCAGATACGCAGTATTTT,CASSVDGGPDTQYF
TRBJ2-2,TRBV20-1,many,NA,TGCAGTGCTAGAGTCTTAGGGACAACTAACACCGGGGAGCTGTTTTTT,CSARVLGTTNTGELFF
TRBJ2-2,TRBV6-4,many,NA,TGTGCCAGCAGTCACTCGAGGGGGGCCGGGGAGCTGTTTTTT,CASSHSRGAGELFF
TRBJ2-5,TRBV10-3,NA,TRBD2,TGTGCCATCAGTGTTAGCGGGGAGACCCAGTACTTC,CAISVSGETQYF
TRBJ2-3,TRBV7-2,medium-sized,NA,TGTGCCAGCAGCCTGCTCCGCACAGATACGCAGTATTTT,CASSLLRTDTQYF
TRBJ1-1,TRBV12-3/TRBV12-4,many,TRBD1,TGTGCCAGCAGTTTAGCAGGGGGCGGGAACACTGAAGCTTTCTTT,CASSLAGGGNTEAFF
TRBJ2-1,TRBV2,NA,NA,TGTGCCAGCAGGGTTAGACTAGATCTAAATGAGCAGTTCTTC,CASRVRLDLNEQFF
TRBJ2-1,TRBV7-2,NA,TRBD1,TGTGCCAGCAGCTCCGCCGGGACAGGGGTCCACAATGAGCAGTTCTTC,CASSSAGTGVHNEQFF